The following is a T cell receptor beta chain sequence with its context. Its antigen specificity is not known. No base-level quality is on record; no much larger clone is a single base apart. The library was obtained by the immunoSEQ multiplex PCR assay. For most patients, genomic DNA was isolated with the Qiagen DNeasy Blood and Tissue Kit and shipped frozen to Adaptive Biotechnologies for TCR sequencing. For most patients, genomic DNA was subjected to high-throughput TCR-beta CDR3 sequencing by Adaptive Biotechnologies. In the paper's pipeline: TCR sequencing data for over 15 patients were retrieved from Adaptive's ImmunoSEQ software; three other patients were processed with MiXCR and VDJtools. To correct CD4 versus CD8 sorting errors, any sequence found in both subsets at a frequency ratio below 5:1 was removed. CDR3 nucleotide sequences shared between donor and recipient were removed because the origin of such sequences could not be assigned. To be classed as alloreactive, a clone needed at least 2-fold expansion over unstimulated cells and a minimum CFSE-low frequency of 0.002% (template counts) or 0.001% (read counts). Clones detected in sequenced pre-transplant spleen, lymph node, or MLR CFSE-low populations of the donor or recipient were defined as mappable. The cumulative frequency of alloreactive clones was calculated as a percentage of all sequences, weighted by copy number. Sourced from immuneACCESS, this table was stored by TCRdb with only in-frame sequences that have V and J called. A share of the clones is absent; for the studies checked, an unresolved V gene accounts for under half, and the remainder has no known explanation. V, J and clone size derive from that table, while D and trimming were established from the DNA sequence. The sample table shows roughly 69,000 clones, and around nine tenths are seen once. The top ten clonotypes cover around 1.7% of the sample.

This sample is drawn from a study of graft-versus-host responses after intestinal transplantation (dated by TCRdb to the early 2020s). In terms of the full investigation: Recipients received multivisceral, liver-intestinal, or isolated intestinal transplants. Alloreactive clones were identified by sequencing pre-transplant mixed lymphocyte reaction products and comparing these products with unstimulated pre-transplant donor and recipient T cells. Anti-thymocyte globulin induction was given to all recipients, followed by maintenance tacrolimus and steroids for about 3 years. Donor T cell macrochimerism was defined as a peak of at least 4% donor T cells among recipient peripheral blood mononuclear cells. Rather than going through the commercial service, samples from a few later patients were sequenced in-house on an Illumina MiSeq and processed with MiXCR. A cohort of about 26 intestinal transplant recipients, including one retransplant, was enrolled, and a few patients lacking pretransplant specimens were excluded. Bulk TCR-beta CDR3 sequencing was used to track graft-versus-host and host-versus-graft alloreactive T cell clones in the graft, circulation and bone marrow after intestinal transplantation.

CDR3 length: 15 amino acids, cysteine to phenylalanine. Kept here is only the CDR3 DNA, which spans 45 bases and is read in frame from base 1. The germline V gene supplies CDR1 LGHNA and CDR2 YSLEER. V is cut by 1 base and J by 4 bases, and the space between the germline ends is 13 bases. The investigation overall reported the following: The relatively low number and heterogeneity of intestinal transplant patients limited the conclusions. Peak levels of circulating GvH clones were associated with declines in HvG clones early after transplant. GvH clones turned up in recipient bone marrow, with some appearing earlier in ileal mucosa or blood, a pattern consistent with an intestinal mucosal origin. In patients with donor T cell macrochimerism, the allografts had high GvH to HvG T cell clonal ratios.

The sample's time point, from its label and the paper: cells obtained before transplantation from donor or recipient. CD3+CD4+ and CD3+CD8+ populations were FACS-sorted from unstimulated pre-transplant donor and recipient cells taken from spleen or lymph nodes. The V and J segments used are TRBV4-3 and TRBJ1-2; perhaps TRBD1 is the D gene, with 5 bases matching. This receptor was obtained from a human donor who was the organ donor for an intestinal transplant. The input for sequencing was unstimulated CD8+ T cells sorted from spleen or lymph node cells, taken before transplant. CDR3 sequence: CASSQAGGAPYGYTF. The nucleotide sequence reads as follows: TGCGCCAGCAGCCAAGCGGGTGGGGCCCCCTATGGCTACACCTTC.